This TCR beta chain is drawn from a study of blood T cell repertoires in COVID-19. Looking at the study overall: The study drew acute and convalescent COVID-19 samples from the United States, Italy and Spain. The cDNA or gDNA used as material had been derived from T cells, B-cell-depleted T cells, or PBMCs.

Germline V gene sequence: CDR1 MNHEY, CDR2 SVGEGT. This CDR3 region has 14 residues. Trimming took off 6 bases at V and 5 bases at J, with 16 bases between the two ends. Source study methods: Using reference gene primer amplification, nucleated cell counts were estimated. The assay was immunoSEQ multiplex PCR, and TCRdb's table has in-frame clones only and misses some. The V and J calls and the clone size are those of that table, but D and trimming were determined from the DNA. This sample has tens of thousands of clones, with about four fifths found just once. This chain uses TRBV6-2 or TRBV6-3 with TRBJ1-1; D not certain. Sequencing was carried out using peripheral blood. The source of this sequence is a man between 65 and 85 years old with acute or convalescent COVID-19. CDR3 amino acids: CASSRHREETEAFF. The CDR3 DNA follows: TGTGCCAGCAGCCGCCATAGGGAGGAAACTGAAGCTTTCTTT.